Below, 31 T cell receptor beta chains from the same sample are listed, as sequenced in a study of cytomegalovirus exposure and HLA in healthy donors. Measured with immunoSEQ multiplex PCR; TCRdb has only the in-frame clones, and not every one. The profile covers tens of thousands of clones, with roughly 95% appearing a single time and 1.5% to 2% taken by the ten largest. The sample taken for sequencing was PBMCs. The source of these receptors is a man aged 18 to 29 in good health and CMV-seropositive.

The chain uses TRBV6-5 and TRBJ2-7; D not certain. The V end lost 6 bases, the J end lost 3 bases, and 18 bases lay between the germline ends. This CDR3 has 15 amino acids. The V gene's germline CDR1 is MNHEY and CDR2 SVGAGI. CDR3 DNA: TGTGCCAGCAGATCCCATTTACCGGGTCACTACGAGCAGTACTTC. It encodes CASRSHLPGHYEQYF.

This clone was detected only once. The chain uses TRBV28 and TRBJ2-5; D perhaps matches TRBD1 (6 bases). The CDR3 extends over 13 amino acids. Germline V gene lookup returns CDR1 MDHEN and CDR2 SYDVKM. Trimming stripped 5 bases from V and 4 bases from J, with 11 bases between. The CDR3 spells CASSRTGPETQYF. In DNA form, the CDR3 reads TGTGCCAGCAGTCGTACAGGGCCAGAGACCCAGTACTTC.

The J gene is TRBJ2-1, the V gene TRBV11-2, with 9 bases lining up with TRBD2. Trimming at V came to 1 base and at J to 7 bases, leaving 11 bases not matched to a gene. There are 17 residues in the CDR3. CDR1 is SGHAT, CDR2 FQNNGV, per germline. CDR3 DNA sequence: TGTGCCAGCAGCTTAGCCCCCACTAGCGGGTCTGGGAATGAGCAGTTCTTC. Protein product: CASSLAPTSGSGNEQFF.

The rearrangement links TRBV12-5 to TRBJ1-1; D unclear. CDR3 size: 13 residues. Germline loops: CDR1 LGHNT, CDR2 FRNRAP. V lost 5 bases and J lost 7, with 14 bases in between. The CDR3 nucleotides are TGTGCTAGTGGTCCCGGTGCAAGTAGTGAAGCTTTCTTT. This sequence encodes CASGPGASSEAFF.

The CDR3 protein is CASSWTSSYEQYF. CDR3 in DNA: TGTGCCAGCAGTTGGACATCCTCCTACGAGCAGTACTTC. The genes are TRBV28 and TRBJ2-7; weak D call: TRBD1 (5 bases). CDR3 length: 13 amino acids. Germline V gene lookup returns CDR1 MDHEN and CDR2 SYDVKM. The V gene lost 4 bases and the J gene lost 0 bases, with 7 bases spanning the gap.

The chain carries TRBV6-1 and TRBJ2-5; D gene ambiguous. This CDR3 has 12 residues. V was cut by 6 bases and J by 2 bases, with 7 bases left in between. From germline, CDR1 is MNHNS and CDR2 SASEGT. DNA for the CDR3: TGTGCCAGCAGACAAATTCAAGAGACCCAGTACTTC. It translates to CASRQIQETQYF.

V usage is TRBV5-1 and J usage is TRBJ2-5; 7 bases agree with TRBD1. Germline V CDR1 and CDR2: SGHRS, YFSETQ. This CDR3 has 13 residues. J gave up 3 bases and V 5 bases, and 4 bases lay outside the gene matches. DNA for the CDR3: TGCGCCAGCAGTACAGGGGAAAAAGAGACCCAGTACTTC. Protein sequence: CASSTGEKETQYF.

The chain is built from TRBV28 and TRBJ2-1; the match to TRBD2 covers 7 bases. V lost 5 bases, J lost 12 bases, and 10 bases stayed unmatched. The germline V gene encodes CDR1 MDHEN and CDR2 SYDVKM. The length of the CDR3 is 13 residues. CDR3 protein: CASSVGTTSLQFF. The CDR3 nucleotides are TGTGCCAGCAGTGTAGGGACTACCTCTCTGCAGTTCTTC.

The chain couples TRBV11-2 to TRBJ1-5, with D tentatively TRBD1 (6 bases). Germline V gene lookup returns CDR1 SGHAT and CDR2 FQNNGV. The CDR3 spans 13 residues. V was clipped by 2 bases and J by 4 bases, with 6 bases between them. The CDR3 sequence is CASSLRGNQPQHF. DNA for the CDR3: TGTGCCAGCAGCTTAAGGGGGAATCAGCCCCAGCATTTT.

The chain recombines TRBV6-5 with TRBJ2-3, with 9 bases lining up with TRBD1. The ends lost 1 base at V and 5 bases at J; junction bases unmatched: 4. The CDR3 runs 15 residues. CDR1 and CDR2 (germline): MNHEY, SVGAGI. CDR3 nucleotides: TGTGCCAGCAGTTACTTCGGGACAGGGAAAGATACGCAGTATTTT. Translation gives CASSYFGTGKDTQYF.

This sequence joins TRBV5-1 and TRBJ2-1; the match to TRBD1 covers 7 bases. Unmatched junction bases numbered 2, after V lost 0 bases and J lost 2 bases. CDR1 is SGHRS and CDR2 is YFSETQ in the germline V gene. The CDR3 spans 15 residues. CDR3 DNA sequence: TGCGCCAGCAGCTTGGGGGACAGTGCCTACAATGAGCAGTTCTTC. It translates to CASSLGDSAYNEQFF. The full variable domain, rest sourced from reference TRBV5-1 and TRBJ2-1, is KAGVTQTPRYLIKTRGQQVTLSCSPISGHRSVSWYQQTPGQGLQFLFEYFSETQRNKGNFPGRFSGRQFSNSRSEMNVSTLELGDSALYLCASSLGDSAYNEQFFGPGTRLTVL.

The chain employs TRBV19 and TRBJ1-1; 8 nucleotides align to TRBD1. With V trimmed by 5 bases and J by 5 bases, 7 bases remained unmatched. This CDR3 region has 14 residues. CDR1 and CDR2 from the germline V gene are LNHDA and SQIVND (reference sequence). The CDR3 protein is CASSFPGQGTEAFF. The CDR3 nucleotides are TGTGCCAGTAGTTTCCCCGGACAGGGAACTGAAGCTTTCTTT.

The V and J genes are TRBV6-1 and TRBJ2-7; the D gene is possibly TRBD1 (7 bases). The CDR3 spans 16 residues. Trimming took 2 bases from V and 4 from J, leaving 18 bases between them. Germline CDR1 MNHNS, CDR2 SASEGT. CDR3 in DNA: TGTGCCAGCAGTGAAAGGCGGGCAGGGGGACTTTACGAGCAGTACTTC. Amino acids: CASSERRAGGLYEQYF.

CDR3 DNA: TGTGCCATCAGTGAGTCTGGCTCTGTTATGAACACTGAAGCTTTCTTT. Its translation is CAISESGSVMNTEAFF. The chain employs TRBV10-3 and TRBJ1-1; D gene uncertain. From germline, CDR1 is ENHRY and CDR2 SYGVKD. Trimming removed 0 bases at V and 0 bases at J, with 11 bases between. This CDR3 region has 16 residues.

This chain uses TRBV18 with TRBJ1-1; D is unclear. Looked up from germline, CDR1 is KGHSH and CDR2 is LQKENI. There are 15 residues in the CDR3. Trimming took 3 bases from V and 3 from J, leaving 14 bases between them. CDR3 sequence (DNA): TGTGCCAGCTCACCGAACAGAGTGGTGGACACTGAAGCTTTCTTT. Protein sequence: CASSPNRVVDTEAFF.

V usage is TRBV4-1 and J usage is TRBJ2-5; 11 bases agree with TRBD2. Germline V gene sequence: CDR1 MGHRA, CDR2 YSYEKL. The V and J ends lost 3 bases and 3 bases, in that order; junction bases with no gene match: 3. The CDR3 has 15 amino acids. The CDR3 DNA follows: TGCGCCAGCAGCCAGACTAGCGGGACCAAAGAGACCCAGTACTTC. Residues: CASSQTSGTKETQYF.

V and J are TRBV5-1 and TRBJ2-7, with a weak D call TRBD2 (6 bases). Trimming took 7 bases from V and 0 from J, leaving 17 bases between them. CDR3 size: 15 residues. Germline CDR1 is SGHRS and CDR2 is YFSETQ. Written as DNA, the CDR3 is TGCGCCAGCTCCTACTTTTCGACTAGCTCCTACGAGCAGTACTTC. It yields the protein CASSYFSTSSYEQYF.

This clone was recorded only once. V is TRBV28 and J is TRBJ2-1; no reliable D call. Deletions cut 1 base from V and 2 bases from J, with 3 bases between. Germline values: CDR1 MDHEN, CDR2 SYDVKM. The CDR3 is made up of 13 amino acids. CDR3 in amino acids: CASSLSPYNEQFF. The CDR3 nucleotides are TGTGCCAGCAGTTTATCTCCCTACAATGAGCAGTTCTTC.

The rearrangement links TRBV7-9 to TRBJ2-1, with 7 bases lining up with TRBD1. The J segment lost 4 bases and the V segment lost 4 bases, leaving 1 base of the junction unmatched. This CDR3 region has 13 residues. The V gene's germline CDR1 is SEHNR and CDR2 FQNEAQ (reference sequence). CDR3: CASSWGQYNEQFF. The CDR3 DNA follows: TGTGCCAGCAGCTGGGGACAGTACAATGAGCAGTTCTTC.

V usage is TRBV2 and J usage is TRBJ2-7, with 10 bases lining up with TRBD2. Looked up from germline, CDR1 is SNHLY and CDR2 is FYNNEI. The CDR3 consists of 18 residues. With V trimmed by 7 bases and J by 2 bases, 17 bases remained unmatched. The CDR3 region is CASKDRQVFSGRTYEQYF. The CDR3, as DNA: TGTGCCAGCAAGGATCGCCAGGTCTTTAGCGGGAGGACCTACGAGCAGTACTTC.

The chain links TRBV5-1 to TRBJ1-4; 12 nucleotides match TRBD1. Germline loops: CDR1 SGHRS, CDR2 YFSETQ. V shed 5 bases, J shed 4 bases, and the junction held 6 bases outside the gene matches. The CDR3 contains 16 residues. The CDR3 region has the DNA TGCGCCAGCAGTGGGGGACAGGGGGCCTTTAATGAAAAACTGTTTTTT. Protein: CASSGGQGAFNEKLFF. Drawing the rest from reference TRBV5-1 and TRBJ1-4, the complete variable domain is KAGVTQTPRYLIKTRGQQVTLSCSPISGHRSVSWYQQTPGQGLQFLFEYFSETQRNKGNFPGRFSGRQFSNSRSEMNVSTLELGDSALYLCASSGGQGAFNEKLFFGSGTQLSVL.

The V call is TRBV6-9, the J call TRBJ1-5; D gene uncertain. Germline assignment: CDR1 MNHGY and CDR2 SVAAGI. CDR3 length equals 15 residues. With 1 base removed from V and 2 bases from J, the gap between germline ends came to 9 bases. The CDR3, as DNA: TGTGCCAGCAGTTATTATCGGGGTTGCAATCAGCCCCAGCATTTT. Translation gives CASSYYRGCNQPQHF.

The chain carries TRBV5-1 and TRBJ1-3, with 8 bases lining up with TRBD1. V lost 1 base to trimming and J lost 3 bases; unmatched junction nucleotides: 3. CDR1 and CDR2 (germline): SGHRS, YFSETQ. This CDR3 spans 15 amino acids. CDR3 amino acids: CASSLTGGSGNTIYF. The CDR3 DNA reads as TGCGCCAGCAGCTTGACAGGGGGTAGTGGAAACACCATATATTTT.

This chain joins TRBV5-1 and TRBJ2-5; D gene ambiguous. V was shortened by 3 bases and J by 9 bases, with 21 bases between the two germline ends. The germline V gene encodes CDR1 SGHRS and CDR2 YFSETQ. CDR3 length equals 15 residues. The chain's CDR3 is CASSYGKSGNLAQYF. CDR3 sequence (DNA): TGCGCCAGCAGCTACGGAAAGTCGGGTAATCTGGCCCAGTACTTC. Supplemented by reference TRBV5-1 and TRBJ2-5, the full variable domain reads KAGVTQTPRYLIKTRGQQVTLSCSPISGHRSVSWYQQTPGQGLQFLFEYFSETQRNKGNFPGRFSGRQFSNSRSEMNVSTLELGDSALYLCASSYGKSGNLAQYFGPGTRLLVL.

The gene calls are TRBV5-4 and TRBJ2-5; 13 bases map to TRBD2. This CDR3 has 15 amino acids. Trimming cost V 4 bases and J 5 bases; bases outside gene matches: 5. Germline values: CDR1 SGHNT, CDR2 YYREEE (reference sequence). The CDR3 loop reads CASSPGTSGTETQYF. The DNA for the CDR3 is TGTGCCAGCAGCCCCGGGACTAGCGGGACGGAGACCCAGTACTTC.

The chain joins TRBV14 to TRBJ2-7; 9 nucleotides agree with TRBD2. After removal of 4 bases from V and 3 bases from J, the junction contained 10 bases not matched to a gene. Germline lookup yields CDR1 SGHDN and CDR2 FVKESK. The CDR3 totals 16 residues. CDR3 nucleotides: TGTGCCAGCAGCCTATGGGGACTAGCAGCGGACTACGAGCAGTACTTC. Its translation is CASSLWGLAADYEQYF.

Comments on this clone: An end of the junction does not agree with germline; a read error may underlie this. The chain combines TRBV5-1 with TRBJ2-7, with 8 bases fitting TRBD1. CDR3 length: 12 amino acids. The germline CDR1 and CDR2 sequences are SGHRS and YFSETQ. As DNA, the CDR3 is TGCGCCAGCAGCTTGTTCGCGGGACAGGAAGACTTC. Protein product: CASSLFAGQEDF.

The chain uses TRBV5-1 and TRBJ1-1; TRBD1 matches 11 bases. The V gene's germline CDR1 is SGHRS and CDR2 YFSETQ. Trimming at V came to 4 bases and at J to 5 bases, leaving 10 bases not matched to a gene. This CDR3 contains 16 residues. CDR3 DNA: TGCGCCAGCAGCCAGGACAGGGGGCGGTTGGTGACTGAAGCTTTCTTT. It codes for CASSQDRGRLVTEAFF. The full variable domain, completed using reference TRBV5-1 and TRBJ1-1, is KAGVTQTPRYLIKTRGQQVTLSCSPISGHRSVSWYQQTPGQGLQFLFEYFSETQRNKGNFPGRFSGRQFSNSRSEMNVSTLELGDSALYLCASSQDRGRLVTEAFFGQGTRLTVV.

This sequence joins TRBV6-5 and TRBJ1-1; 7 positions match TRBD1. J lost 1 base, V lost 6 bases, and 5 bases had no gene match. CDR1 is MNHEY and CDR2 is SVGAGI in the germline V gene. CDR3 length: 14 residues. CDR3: CASSRRQGNTEAFF. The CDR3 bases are TGTGCCAGCAGCCGACGACAGGGGAACACTGAAGCTTTCTTT.

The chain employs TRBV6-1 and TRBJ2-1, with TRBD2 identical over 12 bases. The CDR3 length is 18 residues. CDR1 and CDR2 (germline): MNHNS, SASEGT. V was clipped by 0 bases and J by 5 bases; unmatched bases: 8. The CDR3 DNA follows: TGTGCCAGCAGTGAAGCGCTTCGACTAGCGGGAGTCGACAATGAGCAGTTCTTC. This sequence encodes CASSEALRLAGVDNEQFF.

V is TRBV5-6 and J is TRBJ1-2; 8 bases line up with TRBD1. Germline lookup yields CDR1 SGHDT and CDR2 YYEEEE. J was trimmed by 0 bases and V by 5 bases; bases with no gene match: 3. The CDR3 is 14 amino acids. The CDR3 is CASSGQGTNYGYTF. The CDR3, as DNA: TGTGCCAGCAGTGGACAGGGTACTAACTATGGCTACACCTTC.